Presented here are 18 T cell receptor beta chains from one specimen sequenced in a study of shared clonotypes between healthy human individuals. Sequencing was performed with immunoSEQ multiplex PCR; in TCRdb, only in-frame clones are kept and a portion is missing. The sample shows hundreds of thousands of clones, around four fifths of them seen only once. Sequencing was done on a sample of memory CD4+ T cells sorted from blood. Sample subset: CD45RA-negative fraction. The receptors come from a young woman in good health.

The rearrangement uses TRBV7-2 and TRBJ2-1, with D uncertain. Germline CDR1 reads SGHTA; CDR2 reads FQGNSA. This CDR3 spans 14 amino acids. V was trimmed by 2 bases and J by 6 bases, leaving 11 bases between them. CDR3 sequence reads: CASSLLGFGNEQFF. The CDR3 DNA reads as TGTGCCAGCAGCTTATTAGGGTTTGGCAATGAGCAGTTCTTC. Using reference TRBV7-2 and TRBJ2-1 for the parts outside the CDR3, the full variable domain is GAGVSQSPSNKVTEKGKDVELRCDPISGHTALYWYRQSLGQGLEFLIYFQGNSAPDKSGLPSDRFSAERTGGSVSTLTIQRTQQEDSAVYLCASSLLGFGNEQFFGPGTRLTVL.

This chain links TRBV7-9 with TRBJ1-2; the D is unclear. CDR3 length: 14 amino acids. V shed 4 bases and J shed 4 bases, with 13 bases lying between them. Germline V gene sequence: CDR1 SEHNR, CDR2 FQNEAQ (reference sequence). CDR3 sequence (DNA): TGTGCCAGCAGCTACGATTGGGCCGGCTATGGCTACACCTTC. Translating it yields CASSYDWAGYGYTF.

The chain joins TRBV27 to TRBJ1-5; 9 bases are a match to TRBD1. This CDR3 contains 16 residues. V shed 6 bases, J shed 4 bases, and the junction held 10 bases outside the gene matches. Germline-derived CDR1 and CDR2 are MNHEY and SMNVEV (reference sequence). CDR3 sequence: CASRTGGYIGNQPQHF. The CDR3 DNA reads as TGTGCCAGCAGGACAGGGGGGTACATTGGGAATCAGCCCCAGCATTTT.

This chain uses TRBV5-1 with TRBJ2-7; D is uncertain. CDR3 length equals 15 residues. From germline, CDR1 is SGHRS and CDR2 YFSETQ. V lost 0 bases to trimming and J lost 2 bases, with 12 bases between them. CDR3: CASSLAIESAYEQYF. For the CDR3, the DNA is TGCGCCAGCAGCTTGGCCATCGAATCGGCCTACGAGCAGTACTTC. The whole variable domain, filled in from reference TRBV5-1 and TRBJ2-7, reads KAGVTQTPRYLIKTRGQQVTLSCSPISGHRSVSWYQQTPGQGLQFLFEYFSETQRNKGNFPGRFSGRQFSNSRSEMNVSTLELGDSALYLCASSLAIESAYEQYFGPGTRLTVT.

The chain has TRBV4-2 and TRBJ2-3; D is perhaps TRBD1 (6 bases). The CDR3 extends over 15 amino acids. Trimming pared 0 bases from V and 8 bases from J, leaving 15 bases between. CDR1 and CDR2 from the germline V gene are LGHNA and YNFKEQ. The CDR3 region is CASSQDVQGMLTQYF. The CDR3 bases are TGTGCCAGCAGCCAAGACGTACAGGGAATGCTTACGCAGTATTTT.

This clone was counted only a few times. The V and J genes are TRBV7-8 and TRBJ1-5, with no clear D. The CDR3 sequence is 13 residues long. V lost 5 bases, J lost 2 bases, and 7 bases lay in between. Per the germline V gene, CDR1 is SGHVS and CDR2 is FQNEAQ. CDR3 in amino acids: CASSQGRNQPQHF. For the CDR3, the DNA is TGTGCCAGCAGCCAAGGGCGCAATCAGCCCCAGCATTTT.

Comments on this clone: Other DNA sequences in this specimen translate into the identical CDR3. The rearrangement links TRBV29-1 to TRBJ1-1, with 7 nucleotides matching TRBD1. The ends lost 7 bases at V and 2 bases at J; junction bases unmatched: 4. The CDR3 extends over 12 amino acids. CDR1 is SQVTM and CDR2 is ANQGSEA in the germline V gene. CDR3: CSGRQGNTEAFF. The CDR3 coding sequence is TGCAGCGGGAGACAGGGAAACACTGAAGCTTTCTTT.

The chain uses TRBV30 and TRBJ1-2; D unclear. The CDR3 has 11 amino acids. Germline CDR1 is GTSNPN and CDR2 is SVGIG (reference sequence). Trimming removed 5 bases from V and 4 bases from J, with 8 bases in between. CDR3 DNA sequence: TGTGCCTGGGGGGAAGCCTATGGCTACACCTTC. Residues: CAWGEAYGYTF.

This clone was seen repeatedly, ten times or more. This CDR3 is also generated by other DNA sequences in the sample. Written as DNA, the CDR3 is TGTGCCAGCAGCCTGGACAGGGGGTCCTACAATGAGCAGTTCTTC. It encodes CASSLDRGSYNEQFF. V usage is TRBV7-3 and J usage is TRBJ2-1; TRBD1 matches at 10 bases. The V gene end was trimmed by 5 bases and the J gene end by 1 base; junction bases not matched to a gene: 2. The CDR3 runs 15 residues. Per the germline V gene, CDR1 is SGHTA and CDR2 is FQGTGA. Complete variable domain (other parts from reference TRBV7-3 and TRBJ2-1): GAGVSQTPSNKVTEKGKYVELRCDPISGHTALYWYRQSLGQGPEFLIYFQGTGAADDSGLPNDRFFAVRPEGSVSTLKIQRTERGDSAVYLCASSLDRGSYNEQFFGPGTRLTVL.

V usage is TRBV2 and J usage is TRBJ2-1; the match to TRBD2 covers 12 bases. This CDR3 spans 15 amino acids. Trimming cost V 6 bases and J 9 bases; bases outside gene matches: 9. Germline values: CDR1 SNHLY, CDR2 FYNNEI. The CDR3 region is CASRGSTSGSTEQFF. The CDR3 DNA sequence: TGTGCCAGCAGGGGTTCGACTAGCGGGAGCACTGAGCAGTTCTTC. The entire variable domain, with the rest obtained from reference TRBV2 and TRBJ2-1, is as follows: EPEVTQTPSHQVTQMGQEVILRCVPISNHLYFYWYRQILGQKVEFLVSFYNNEISEKSEIFDDQFSVERPDGSNFTLKIRSTKLEDSAMYFCASRGSTSGSTEQFFGPGTRLTVL.

This clone was observed many times. The chain recombines TRBV7-2 with TRBJ2-5, with TRBD2 identical over 11 bases. Looked up from germline, CDR1 is SGHTA and CDR2 is FQGNSA. This CDR3 is 17 amino acids long. J lost 5 bases, V lost 1 base, and 9 bases had no gene match. CDR3 sequence (DNA): TGTGCCAGCAGCTTAGGGCTAGCGGGAGGTCCTTGGGAGACCCAGTACTTC. Protein product: CASSLGLAGGPWETQYF.

The chain is built from TRBV6-5 and TRBJ2-3, with D maybe TRBD1 (6 bases). V was cut by 2 bases and J by 5 bases, with 8 bases left in between. This CDR3 region has 13 residues. Germline V CDR1 and CDR2: MNHEY, SVGAGI. CDR3 nucleotide sequence: TGTGCCAGCAGTTACGGCAGGGGAGATACGCAGTATTTT. Protein sequence: CASSYGRGDTQYF.

Only a few counts were recorded for this clone. V gene TRBV13 combines with J gene TRBJ2-7; D not certain. The CDR3 loop spans 11 amino acids. Trimming pared 5 bases from V and 7 bases from J, leaving 9 bases between. CDR1 PRHDT and CDR2 FYEKMQ come from the germline V gene (reference sequence). The CDR3 is CASSLHGEQYF. The DNA for the CDR3 is TGTGCCAGCAGCCTCCATGGGGAGCAGTACTTC. The full variable domain, its missing parts supplied by reference TRBV13 and TRBJ2-7, is AAGVIQSPRHLIKEKRETATLKCYPIPRHDTVYWYQQGPGQDPQFLISFYEKMQSDKGSIPDRFSAQQFSDYHSELNMSSLELGDSALYFCASSLHGEQYFGPGTRLTVT.

This sequence joins TRBV27 and TRBJ2-2, with 7 nucleotides matching TRBD2. The CDR3 is 16 amino acids. Unmatched junction bases numbered 6, after V lost 4 bases and J lost 1 base. CDR1 is MNHEY and CDR2 is SMNVEV in the germline V gene (reference sequence). CDR3 sequence reads: CASSSLGTKNTGELFF. CDR3 nucleotide sequence: TGTGCCAGCAGTTCGCTCGGGACTAAGAACACCGGGGAGCTGTTTTTT.

CDR3 DNA sequence: TGTGCCAGCAGCGTAGATCCCCAAAGGATAGGGCAGTATTTT. It encodes CASSVDPQRIGQYF. The chain employs TRBV9 and TRBJ2-3; no firm D call. Trimming removed 0 bases from V and 11 bases from J, with 16 bases in between. This CDR3 is built from 14 residues. Germline lookup yields CDR1 SGDLS and CDR2 YYNGEE. The full variable domain, its missing parts supplied by reference TRBV9 and TRBJ2-3, is DSGVTQTPKHLITATGQRVTLRCSPRSGDLSVYWYQQSLDQGLQFLIQYYNGEERAKGNILERFSAQQFPDLHSELNLSSLELGDSALYFCASSVDPQRIGQYFGPGTRLTVL.

The gene calls are TRBV19 and TRBJ1-4, with D possibly TRBD1 on 5 matching bases. The CDR3 runs 14 residues. The germline V gene encodes CDR1 LNHDA and CDR2 SQIVND (reference sequence). Trimming took off 6 bases at V and 8 bases at J, with 16 bases between the two ends. CDR3 sequence: CASSAGTSEEKLFF. The DNA for the CDR3 is TGTGCCAGTAGCGCCGGGACCTCCGAGGAAAAACTGTTTTTT.

V is TRBV7-9 and J is TRBJ2-3, with 11 bases matching TRBD1. The CDR3 extends over 17 amino acids. CDR1 SEHNR and CDR2 FQNEAQ come from the germline V gene (reference sequence). V shed 5 bases, J shed 7 bases, and the junction held 14 bases outside the gene matches. DNA for the CDR3: TGTGCCAGCAGCGAGCGGACAGGGGGCGTTTATGGGAATACGCAGTATTTT. Translating it yields CASSERTGGVYGNTQYF.

The V gene is TRBV7-6, the J gene TRBJ2-5; D is perhaps TRBD1 (5 bases). The germline V gene has CDR1 SGHVS and CDR2 FNYEAQ. V lost 5 bases, J lost 1 base, and 11 bases lay in between. The CDR3 covers 14 residues. This chain's CDR3 is CASSPSGAQETQYF. CDR3 nucleotides: TGTGCCAGCAGCCCTTCTGGGGCCCAAGAGACCCAGTACTTC.